This TCR beta chain was identified during a study of T cell responses to AZD1222 COVID-19 vaccine. TCRdb's copy holds only in-frame clones and misses some; the assay was immunoSEQ multiplex PCR. The table lists about 85,000 clones, 80% to 90% of them singletons. The CDR3 covers 16 residues. The trim removed 4 bases at V and 0 bases at J, leaving 5 bases unmatched. CDR1 and CDR2 (germline): SEHNR, FQNEAQ (reference sequence). Broader study findings: At baseline, seropositivity was found in only a handful of AZD1222 recipients. Without day 14 samples, only post-peak T cell repertoires were studied.

This clone has a handful of counts. As yet, its antigen is unknown. Other DNA sequences in this specimen translate into the identical CDR3. Sample: peripheral blood, taken on day 0 of AZD1222 vaccination. This clonotype originated in an adult in good health. J is TRBJ1-3 and V is TRBV7-9; 8 nucleotides agree with TRBD1. CDR3 nucleotide sequence: TGTGCCAGCAGCTCCACAGGGGGAGTCTCTGGAAACACCATATATTTT. Translation: CASSSTGGVSGNTIYF.